Listed here are 23 T cell receptor beta chains from one sample, sequenced in a study of response to subunit inactivated influenza vaccine. TCRdb re-called the RT-PCR reads with MiXCR, one entry per CDR3 protein. The repertoire holds roughly 700,000 distinct CDR3 sequences, with more than 11% as singletons. This material consisted of PBMCs from blood, taken 14 to 15 days before vaccination. The receptors were sampled from a middle-aged man who received an inactivated influenza vaccine.

The V and J genes are TRBV5-5 and TRBJ2-3, with TRBD1 matching over 8 bases. The CDR3 has 16 amino acids. Trimming removed 1 base from V and 6 bases from J; junction bases left unmatched: 10. Germline-derived CDR1 and CDR2 are SGHKS and YYEKEE (reference sequence). CDR3 protein: CASSLFIQGARDTQYF. The CDR3 region has the DNA TGTGCCAGCAGCTTGTTCATTCAGGGGGCAAGGGATACGCAGTATTTT.

The chain is built from TRBV7-9 and TRBJ2-3; D uncertain. The CDR3 covers 16 residues. Germline loops: CDR1 SEHNR, CDR2 FQNEAQ (reference sequence). V was shortened by 1 base and J by 2 bases, with 13 bases between the two germline ends. DNA for the CDR3: TGTGCCAGCAGCTTAGGGGCAGCGACGTTCACAGATACGCAGTATTTT. Translating it yields CASSLGAATFTDTQYF.

This clonotype was recorded many times. The chain recombines TRBV20-1 with TRBJ2-2; D call uncertain. Between the trimmed V and J ends, which lost 6 bases and 1 base, there was a span of 12 bases. Germline loops: CDR1 DFQATT, CDR2 SNEGSKA (reference sequence). The CDR3 is made up of 14 amino acids. Here the CDR3 DNA reads TGCAGTGCCCCCGTTGGGCGGAACACCGGGGAGCTGTTTTTT. It translates to CSAPVGRNTGELFF.

In this sample, this clonotype turned up many times. The chain recombines TRBV20-1 with TRBJ2-7, with TRBD1 identical over 9 bases. The V and J ends lost 5 bases and 0 bases, in that order; junction bases with no gene match: 8. Germline V gives CDR1 DFQATT, CDR2 SNEGSKA (reference sequence). This CDR3 contains 15 residues. The CDR3 nucleotides are TGCAGTGCTCGTAGCCGGGACAGGGACTCCTACGAGCAGTACTTC. Amino acid sequence: CSARSRDRDSYEQYF.

A few counts support this clonotype. This rearrangement joins TRBV9 to TRBJ1-6; D is perhaps TRBD1 (5 bases). Trimming cost V 3 bases and J 9 bases, with 10 bases left between them. This CDR3 has 13 residues. Germline V gene sequence: CDR1 SGDLS, CDR2 YYNGEE. The CDR3 region has the DNA TGTGCCAGCAGCGCGACCGGGGGTTCACCCCTCCACTTT. Its translation: CASSATGGSPLHF.

J is TRBJ2-2 and V is TRBV5-1, with a tentative D call TRBD1 (5 bases). Per the germline V gene, CDR1 is SGHRS and CDR2 is YFSETQ. V shed 4 bases and J shed 4 bases, with 11 bases lying between them. CDR3 length: 14 residues. CDR3 bases: TGCGCCAGCAGCCTACAGGAGAGCACCGGGGAGCTGTTTTTT. Its protein is CASSLQESTGELFF.

This clonotype has a handful of counts. This chain links TRBV28 with TRBJ2-4; 7 positions match TRBD1. In germline, CDR1 is MDHEN, CDR2 SYDVKM. Trimming at V came to 0 bases and at J to 6 bases, leaving 11 bases not matched to a gene. CDR3 length equals 17 residues. CDR3 sequence: CASSLWIVGTEGNIQYF. As DNA, the CDR3 is TGTGCCAGCAGTTTATGGATTGTGGGGACAGAGGGAAACATTCAGTACTTC.

For this clonotype: At one of its ends the junction is not consistent with the germline gene, which may arise from a read error. V gene TRBV14 combines with J gene TRBJ2-7; D perhaps matches TRBD1 (6 bases). This CDR3 is built from 13 residues. Germline CDR1 reads SGHDN; CDR2 reads FVKESK. CDR3 sequence (DNA): TGTGCCAACAGCCACCGCGGACAGTTAAACGAGTACTTC. Protein product: CANSHRGQLNEYF.

This clonotype was observed at least ten times. The chain links TRBV20-1 to TRBJ2-1; TRBD2 aligns across 10 bases. CDR1 DFQATT and CDR2 SNEGSKA come from the germline V gene (reference sequence). The junction had 11 bases not matched to a gene; V was cut back by 4 bases and J by 8 bases. CDR3 length: 15 amino acids. The CDR3 is CSATPAGGRSYEQFF. The CDR3 DNA follows: TGCAGTGCTACCCCAGCGGGGGGGCGATCCTATGAGCAGTTCTTC.

This clonotype was detected a few times. The chain joins TRBV20-1 to TRBJ1-5, with TRBD1 matching 9 bases. CDR1 and CDR2 (germline): DFQATT, SNEGSKA (reference sequence). Losses at the gene ends were 5 bases for V and 7 bases for J; bases not matched to a gene: 15. The CDR3 runs 16 residues. This CDR3 reads CSAVQGLQGAQQPQHF. For the CDR3, the DNA is TGCAGTGCTGTCCAGGGTCTACAGGGGGCTCAGCAGCCCCAGCATTTT.

In its sample, this clonotype was seen many times. The rearrangement joins TRBV27 to TRBJ2-7; D remains ambiguous. Germline loops: CDR1 MNHEY, CDR2 SMNVEV (reference sequence). V lost 8 bases and J lost 4, with 6 bases in between. This CDR3 has 10 residues. The CDR3 nucleotides are TGTGCCAGCTGGGAATACGAGCAGTACTTC. It is translated as CASWEYEQYF.

This clonotype was observed a handful of times. The chain combines TRBV10-2 with TRBJ2-1, with no clear D. Germline lookup yields CDR1 WSHSY and CDR2 SAAADI. V lost 0 bases, J lost 3 bases, and 15 bases lay in between. This CDR3 region has 17 residues. The CDR3 loop reads CASSESLQATNYNEQFF. The DNA of the CDR3 is TGCGCCAGCAGTGAGTCATTGCAGGCCACCAACTACAATGAGCAGTTCTTC.

V and J are TRBV3-1 and TRBJ1-4; 7 bases align to TRBD1. V lost 4 bases to trimming and J lost 8 bases; unmatched junction nucleotides: 13. The CDR3 extends over 16 amino acids. The V gene's germline CDR1 is LGHDT and CDR2 YNNKEL (reference sequence). The CDR3: CASSPSSGGFGEKLFF. For the CDR3, the DNA is TGTGCCAGCAGCCCCTCTTCAGGGGGTTTCGGAGAAAAACTGTTTTTT.

The genes are TRBV6-2 or TRBV6-3 and TRBJ1-1; 8 positions agree with TRBD1. The CDR3 runs 15 residues. Germline CDR1 MNHEY, CDR2 SVGEGT. With V trimmed by 1 base and J by 5 bases, 6 bases remained unmatched. In nucleotides, the CDR3 is TGTGCCAGCAGTTACTACGACAGGGGCGGTACTGAAGCTTTCTTT. Protein product: CASSYYDRGGTEAFF.

This clonotype came up many times. This chain joins TRBV3-1 and TRBJ2-2, with 9 bases identical to TRBD1. CDR1 is LGHDT and CDR2 is YNNKEL in the germline V gene (reference sequence). CDR3 length: 16 amino acids. The ends lost 3 bases at V and 4 bases at J; junction bases unmatched: 6. CDR3 nucleotide sequence: TGTGCCAGCAGCCATCCTATGGGACAGGGCACCGGGGAGCTGTTTTTT. It encodes CASSHPMGQGTGELFF.

As to this clonotype: An end of the junction does not agree with germline; a read error may underlie this. J is TRBJ2-1 and V is TRBV5-1, with D tentatively TRBD2 (6 bases). Germline V gives CDR1 SGHRS, CDR2 YFSETQ. CDR3 length: 13 residues. The CDR3 DNA is TGCGCCAGCAGCGTGGCACCCCGGGACTCCCAGGTCTTC. It codes for CASSVAPRDSQVF.

This sequence joins TRBV29-1 and TRBJ1-1, with no clear D. The germline V gene has CDR1 SQVTM and CDR2 ANQGSEA. CDR3 length: 13 residues. Trimming took off 5 bases at V and 1 base at J, with 11 bases between the two ends. In nucleotides, the CDR3 is TGCAGCGTTCGGCGCGGCGGGAACACTGAAGCTTTCTTT. Translating gives CSVRRGGNTEAFF.

This clonotype was seen more than once but under ten times. The chain joins TRBV7-9 to TRBJ2-5, with 7 positions matching TRBD1. V was clipped by 5 bases and J by 5 bases; unmatched bases: 11. CDR1 and CDR2 from the germline V gene are SEHNR and FQNEAQ (reference sequence). The CDR3 extends over 15 amino acids. DNA of the CDR3: TGTGCCAGCAGCCAACCGACAGGGCAAAGGGAGACCCAGTACTTC. Translating it yields CASSQPTGQRETQYF.

This clonotype showed up just a few times. This sequence joins TRBV15 and TRBJ2-6; a weak D match, TRBD1 (5 bases). V lost 3 bases, J lost 0 bases, and 21 bases lay in between. This CDR3 spans 20 amino acids. From germline, CDR1 is LNHNV and CDR2 YYDKDF (reference sequence). This CDR3 reads CATSSTIWGRDSSGANVLTF. The CDR3 DNA follows: TGTGCCACCAGCAGTACAATATGGGGCAGGGATAGCTCTGGGGCCAACGTCCTGACTTTC. Complete variable domain (other parts from reference TRBV15 and TRBJ2-6): DAMVIQNPRYQVTQFGKPVTLSCSQTLNHNVMYWYQQKSSQAPKLLFHYYDKDFNNEADTPDNFQSRRPNTSFCFLDIRSPGLGDTAMYLCATSSTIWGRDSSGANVLTFGAGSRLTVL.

This clonotype was observed a few times. This chain links TRBV4-3 with TRBJ2-7; D is unclear. CDR3 length equals 15 residues. Germline V gives CDR1 LGHNA, CDR2 YSLEER. V shed 4 bases and J shed 3 bases, with 16 bases lying between them. CDR3 DNA: TGCGCCAGCAGCCTAGGGCGGAACCCCTACTACGAGCAGTACTTC. Translation: CASSLGRNPYYEQYF.

This chain links TRBV2 with TRBJ2-7; D ambiguous. The CDR3 is 15 residues long. V was shortened by 3 bases and J by 2 bases, with 14 bases between the two germline ends. Germline V gene lookup returns CDR1 SNHLY and CDR2 FYNNEI. In DNA, the CDR3 is TGTGCCAGCAGTGATTGGTTAGGGAACCCCTACGAGCAGTACTTC. This encodes CASSDWLGNPYEQYF. The variable domain in full, completed from reference TRBV2 and TRBJ2-7, reads EPEVTQTPSHQVTQMGQEVILRCVPISNHLYFYWYRQILGQKVEFLVSFYNNEISEKSEIFDDQFSVERPDGSNFTLKIRSTKLEDSAMYFCASSDWLGNPYEQYFGPGTRLTVT.

There are a few counts of this clonotype. This chain uses TRBV14 with TRBJ2-2, with D tentatively TRBD1 or TRBD2 (5 bases each). Germline CDR1 reads SGHDN; CDR2 reads FVKESK. V shed 3 bases and J shed 3 bases, with 14 bases lying between them. The CDR3 consists of 16 residues. The DNA for the CDR3 is TGTGCCAGCAGCCATGGGACGTTCGTTGACACCGGGGAGCTGTTTTTT. Translating it yields CASSHGTFVDTGELFF.

This clonotype was found a few times. The gene calls are TRBV2 and TRBJ2-3, with 16 bases identical to TRBD2. CDR1 is SNHLY and CDR2 is FYNNEI in the germline V gene. The CDR3 length is 17 residues. V was clipped by 5 bases and J by 3 bases; unmatched bases: 5. The DNA of the CDR3 is TGTGCCAGCAGTACGGGACTAGCGGGAGGGCCAACAGATACGCAGTATTTT. Encoded protein: CASSTGLAGGPTDTQYF.